This is a list of T cell receptor beta chains from one sample in a study of low-dose radiotherapy and immunotherapy resistance in tumors. MiXCR was run by TCRdb on the reads, yielding one entry per CDR3 protein. There are tens of thousands of distinct CDR3 sequences in the sample; roughly a sixth occur only once, and 2.5% to 3% lies in the top ten. The specimen comprised PBMCs, sampled before treatment. The source of these receptors is a male donor with prostate cancer. The CDR3 runs from the conserved cysteine through the conserved F or W. The order of the fields is J gene, V gene, CDR3 protein.

j_call: TRBJ2-2
v_call: TRBV11-2
cdr3_aa: CASSPPPRSGAGELFF

j_call: TRBJ2-5
v_call: TRBV5-1
cdr3_aa: CASSQTSGVIQETQYF

j_call: TRBJ1-4
v_call: TRBV20-1
cdr3_aa: CSARTGTGTEKLFF

j_call: TRBJ1-4
v_call: TRBV2
cdr3_aa: CASKSRTDTNEKLFF

j_call: TRBJ2-5
v_call: TRBV20-1
cdr3_aa: CSARQELEETQYF

j_call: TRBJ2-1
v_call: TRBV6-4
cdr3_aa: CASSEDRNNEQFF

j_call: TRBJ1-5
v_call: TRBV23-1
cdr3_aa: CASSQSAQPTVDNQPQHF

j_call: TRBJ2-4
v_call: TRBV18
cdr3_aa: CASSSRATGLNIQYF

j_call: TRBJ2-2
v_call: TRBV2
cdr3_aa: CASSEAPGGELFF

j_call: TRBJ1-5
v_call: TRBV29-1
cdr3_aa: CSVGGGQSGNQPQHF

j_call: TRBJ1-6
v_call: TRBV9
cdr3_aa: CASSVVAGVSCGSPLHF

j_call: TRBJ2-7
v_call: TRBV21-1
cdr3_aa: CASSIFRGPEQYF

j_call: TRBJ2-3
v_call: TRBV28
cdr3_aa: CASSSYSITSTDTQYF

j_call: TRBJ2-6
v_call: TRBV5-1
cdr3_aa: CASSLATSGANVLTF

j_call: TRBJ1-6
v_call: TRBV20-1
cdr3_aa: CSAREGGNPYSPLHF

j_call: TRBJ2-2
v_call: TRBV7-9
cdr3_aa: CASSPLSFGELFF

j_call: TRBJ2-5
v_call: TRBV2
cdr3_aa: CASSQPGGPWKETQYF

j_call: TRBJ2-2
v_call: TRBV14
cdr3_aa: CASSQRRGTTGELFFF

j_call: TRBJ1-5
v_call: TRBV12-3/TRBV12-4
cdr3_aa: CASSPTGDRQPQHF

j_call: TRBJ2-1
v_call: TRBV6-1
cdr3_aa: CASSVPGEQFF

j_call: TRBJ2-3
v_call: TRBV3-1
cdr3_aa: CASSQNPRGGASTDTQYF

j_call: TRBJ1-1
v_call: TRBV18
cdr3_aa: CASSLETLGNTEAFF

j_call: TRBJ2-1
v_call: TRBV19
cdr3_aa: CASSSGDGSYNEQFF

j_call: TRBJ2-3
v_call: TRBV5-1
cdr3_aa: CASSLESSPDTQYF

j_call: TRBJ1-3
v_call: TRBV7-9
cdr3_aa: CASSPQGASGNTIYF

j_call: TRBJ2-3
v_call: TRBV7-2
cdr3_aa: CASSPRTGGSTDTQYF

j_call: TRBJ2-5
v_call: TRBV19
cdr3_aa: CASSMLKGQQETQYF

j_call: TRBJ1-5
v_call: TRBV18
cdr3_aa: CASSPRRSNQPQHF

j_call: TRBJ1-1
v_call: TRBV9
cdr3_aa: CASSVVQGTAFF

j_call: TRBJ2-5
v_call: TRBV6-2/TRBV6-3
cdr3_aa: CASSDPGLAHLFQETQYF

j_call: TRBJ1-5
v_call: TRBV20-1
cdr3_aa: CSARRMGQPQHF

j_call: TRBJ2-5
v_call: TRBV5-1
cdr3_aa: CASTGGGGQETQYF

j_call: TRBJ2-1
v_call: TRBV20-1
cdr3_aa: CSARRGADIYNEQFF

j_call: TRBJ1-6
v_call: TRBV28
cdr3_aa: CASRAANSPLHF

j_call: TRBJ2-3
v_call: TRBV4-2
cdr3_aa: CASSQGTGTSGGTDTQYF

j_call: TRBJ2-5
v_call: TRBV11-2
cdr3_aa: CASSYIGGETQYF

j_call: TRBJ1-1
v_call: TRBV2
cdr3_aa: CASRGVKTGRDTEAFF

j_call: TRBJ2-3
v_call: TRBV19
cdr3_aa: CASSPVRGGTDTQYF

j_call: TRBJ2-5
v_call: TRBV12-3/TRBV12-4
cdr3_aa: CASNSGQGARETQYF

j_call: TRBJ2-3
v_call: TRBV29-1
cdr3_aa: CSAARTDTQYF

j_call: TRBJ2-1
v_call: TRBV11-1
cdr3_aa: CASSRLLSSYNEQFF

j_call: TRBJ2-7
v_call: TRBV20-1
cdr3_aa: CSANFVGLYEQYF

j_call: TRBJ2-3
v_call: TRBV30
cdr3_aa: CAWRVPGYWIDTQYF

j_call: TRBJ2-1
v_call: TRBV5-4
cdr3_aa: CASSLPGGDNEQFF

j_call: TRBJ2-3
v_call: TRBV19
cdr3_aa: CASSISGTGTDTQYF

j_call: TRBJ2-7
v_call: TRBV27
cdr3_aa: CATSAPDSPHYF

j_call: TRBJ2-7
v_call: TRBV14
cdr3_aa: CASSLQDRGEQYF

j_call: TRBJ2-5
v_call: TRBV2
cdr3_aa: CASIGGQLRATQYF